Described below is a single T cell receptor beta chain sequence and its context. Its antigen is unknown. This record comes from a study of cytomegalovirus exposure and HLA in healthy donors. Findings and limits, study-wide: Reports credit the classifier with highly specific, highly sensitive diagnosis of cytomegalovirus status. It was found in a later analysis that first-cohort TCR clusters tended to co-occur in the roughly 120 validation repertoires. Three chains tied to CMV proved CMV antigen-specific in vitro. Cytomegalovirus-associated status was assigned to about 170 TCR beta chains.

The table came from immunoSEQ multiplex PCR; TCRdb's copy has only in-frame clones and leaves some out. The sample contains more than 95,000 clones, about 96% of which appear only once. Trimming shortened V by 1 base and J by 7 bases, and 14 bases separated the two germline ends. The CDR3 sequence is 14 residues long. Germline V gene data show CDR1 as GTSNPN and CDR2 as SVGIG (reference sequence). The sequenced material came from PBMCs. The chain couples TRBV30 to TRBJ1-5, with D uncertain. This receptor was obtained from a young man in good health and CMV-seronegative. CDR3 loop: CAWSAGTGGQPQHF. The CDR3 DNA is TGTGCCTGGAGTGCGGGAACGGGAGGGCAGCCCCAGCATTTT.